The 23 T cell receptor beta chains listed next were all sequenced from one sample in a study of monozygotic twins with inflammatory bowel disease. TCRdb processed the 5' RACE reads again and assigns one entry to each CDR3 protein, with no DNA. The specimen's table records around 220,000 distinct CDR3 sequences. Source material: blood. The receptors stem from a human donor with ulcerative colitis or Crohn's disease, or a healthy co-twin of an affected twin (not recorded which).

The chain couples TRBV19 to TRBJ2-1. CDR1 and CDR2 from the germline V gene are LNHDA and SQIVND (reference sequence). The length of the CDR3 is 12 residues. The CDR3 here is CASSVAGNEQFF.

CDR3 amino acids: CAWSVEGTLTFF. The chain combines TRBV30 with TRBJ1-1; the D gene TCRdb calls, TRBD1, cannot be checked with no DNA. This CDR3 contains 12 residues. Looked up from germline, CDR1 is GTSNPN and CDR2 is SVGIG (reference sequence).

The chain uses TRBV19 and TRBJ1-1; TCRdb's D call of TRBD1 is untestable without DNA. CDR1 and CDR2 (germline): LNHDA, SQIVND (reference sequence). The CDR3 is 13 amino acids. Here the CDR3 reads CASSPDRTWTAFF. The full variable domain, with the rest looked up from reference TRBV19 and TRBJ1-1, is DGGITQSPKYLFRKEGQNVTLSCEQNLNHDAMYWYRQDPGQGLRLIYYSQIVNDFQKGDIAEGYSVSREKKESFPLTVTSAQKNPTAFYLCASSPDRTWTAFFGQGTRLTVV.

The rearrangement uses TRBV6-1 and TRBJ1-1; the TRBD1 assignment by TCRdb is unverifiable without DNA. Germline CDR1 is MNHNS and CDR2 is SASEGT. This CDR3 is built from 16 residues. The CDR3 is CASARGLKIKNTEAFF.

The rearrangement uses TRBV7-9 and TRBJ1-5. Germline values: CDR1 SEHNR, CDR2 FQNEAQ (reference sequence). This CDR3 comprises 12 residues. CDR3 sequence reads: CASSNGDQPQHF.

The gene calls are TRBV27 and TRBJ1-2. Germline lookup yields CDR1 MNHEY and CDR2 SMNVEV (reference sequence). The CDR3 is 13 residues long. The CDR3 protein is CASSTSRLDGYTF.

The J gene is TRBJ2-7, the V gene TRBV12-3 or TRBV12-4; TCRdb proposes TRBD1, but this gene call is untestable without DNA. The CDR3 spans 14 residues. The CDR3 here is CASSLRRGPDEQYF.

The chain couples TRBV6-2 or TRBV6-3 to TRBJ2-7; the D call of TRBD1 rests on TCRdb alone, since no DNA is present to check it. CDR3 size: 15 residues. Germline V gene data show CDR1 as MNHEY and CDR2 as SVGEGT. This CDR3 reads CASRAPGQGAYEQYF.

V gene TRBV3-1 combines with J gene TRBJ1-2; TCRdb calls TRBD1, which cannot be checked without DNA. Germline V CDR1 and CDR2: LGHDT, YNNKEL (reference sequence). The CDR3 sequence is 20 residues long. CDR3 in amino acids: CASSQRTIGLGLGRNYGYTF.

The chain has TRBV7-8 and TRBJ2-1; the TCRdb call, TRBD1, lacks DNA for checking. The germline CDR1 and CDR2 sequences are SGHVS and FQNEAQ. The CDR3 has 18 amino acids. The CDR3 spells CASSSLRTDWGSYNEQFF.

The J gene is TRBJ1-1, the V gene TRBV5-1. Germline CDR1 is SGHRS and CDR2 is YFSETQ. The length of the CDR3 is 15 residues. CDR3 amino acids: CASSLSPTAGTEAFF.

This chain uses TRBV7-2 with TRBJ2-1; checking the TCRdb D call of TRBD2 is not possible without DNA. The CDR3 contains 15 residues. Germline V lookup: CDR1 SGHTA, CDR2 FQGNSA. CDR3: CASSLQAGPADEQFF. The whole variable domain, filled in from reference TRBV7-2 and TRBJ2-1, reads GAGVSQSPSNKVTEKGKDVELRCDPISGHTALYWYRQSLGQGLEFLIYFQGNSAPDKSGLPSDRFSAERTGGSVSTLTIQRTQQEDSAVYLCASSLQAGPADEQFFGPGTRLTVL.

The V call is TRBV28, the J call TRBJ2-7; TCRdb indicates TRBD1, and absent DNA this call remains unverified. This CDR3 region has 13 residues. Looked up from germline, CDR1 is MDHEN and CDR2 is SYDVKM. CDR3: CASSWGSLYEQYF.

The V gene is TRBV12-3 or TRBV12-4, the J gene TRBJ2-3; the D call of TRBD2 rests on TCRdb alone, since no DNA is present to check it. This CDR3 is built from 14 residues. CDR3 loop: CASLAGAFTDTQYF.

The V and J genes are TRBV27 and TRBJ2-1. The CDR3 loop spans 15 amino acids. In germline, CDR1 is MNHEY, CDR2 SMNVEV (reference sequence). Here the CDR3 reads CASSLSASTYNEQFF.

The V call is TRBV28, the J call TRBJ2-2; the D call of TRBD1 rests on TCRdb alone, since no DNA is present to check it. Germline V gene lookup returns CDR1 MDHEN and CDR2 SYDVKM. The CDR3 consists of 13 residues. CDR3 sequence: CASSLWGDGELFF. Complete variable domain (other parts from reference TRBV28 and TRBJ2-2): DVKVTQSSRYLVKRTGEKVFLECVQDMDHENMFWYRQDPGLGLRLIYFSYDVKMKEKGDIPEGYSVSREKKERFSLILESASTNQTSMYLCASSLWGDGELFFGEGSRLTVL.

CDR3 amino acids: CASSLGTRFGGYTF. The chain links TRBV5-1 to TRBJ1-2; the TCRdb call, TRBD1, lacks DNA for checking. Germline V gene data show CDR1 as SGHRS and CDR2 as YFSETQ. The CDR3 spans 14 residues. Complete variable domain (other parts from reference TRBV5-1 and TRBJ1-2): KAGVTQTPRYLIKTRGQQVTLSCSPISGHRSVSWYQQTPGQGLQFLFEYFSETQRNKGNFPGRFSGRQFSNSRSEMNVSTLELGDSALYLCASSLGTRFGGYTFGSGTRLTVV.

CDR3 protein: CASSLQTGVGETQYF. The chain uses TRBV3-1 and TRBJ2-5; the TRBD1 assignment by TCRdb is unverifiable without DNA. This CDR3 contains 15 residues. CDR1 is LGHDT and CDR2 is YNNKEL in the germline V gene (reference sequence).

The rearrangement links TRBV5-5 to TRBJ2-5. The CDR3 is 12 amino acids. The germline gives CDR1 SGHKS, CDR2 YYEKEE (reference sequence). CDR3: CASSLRRETQYF.

J is TRBJ2-5 and V is TRBV4-1; without DNA, the TCRdb call of TRBD1 cannot be checked. Germline V gene lookup returns CDR1 MGHRA and CDR2 YSYEKL. The CDR3 spans 15 residues. CDR3 amino acids: CASSLGRGLGETQYF.

The chain recombines TRBV6-2 or TRBV6-3 with TRBJ1-2. Per germline, CDR1 MNHEY and CDR2 SVGEGT. The CDR3 is 13 residues long. CDR3 sequence: CAIQPDGHYGYTF.

V gene TRBV3-1 combines with J gene TRBJ1-4; TCRdb indicates TRBD1, and absent DNA this call remains unverified. The CDR3 is made up of 14 amino acids. Per the germline V gene, CDR1 is LGHDT and CDR2 is YNNKEL (reference sequence). The CDR3 reads CASSQSQETWELFF.

The V and J genes are TRBV10-3 and TRBJ2-2; TCRdb's D call of TRBD1 is untestable without DNA. Germline V lookup: CDR1 ENHRY, CDR2 SYGVKD. This CDR3 is 16 amino acids long. This chain's CDR3 is CAISETQGRGTGELFF.